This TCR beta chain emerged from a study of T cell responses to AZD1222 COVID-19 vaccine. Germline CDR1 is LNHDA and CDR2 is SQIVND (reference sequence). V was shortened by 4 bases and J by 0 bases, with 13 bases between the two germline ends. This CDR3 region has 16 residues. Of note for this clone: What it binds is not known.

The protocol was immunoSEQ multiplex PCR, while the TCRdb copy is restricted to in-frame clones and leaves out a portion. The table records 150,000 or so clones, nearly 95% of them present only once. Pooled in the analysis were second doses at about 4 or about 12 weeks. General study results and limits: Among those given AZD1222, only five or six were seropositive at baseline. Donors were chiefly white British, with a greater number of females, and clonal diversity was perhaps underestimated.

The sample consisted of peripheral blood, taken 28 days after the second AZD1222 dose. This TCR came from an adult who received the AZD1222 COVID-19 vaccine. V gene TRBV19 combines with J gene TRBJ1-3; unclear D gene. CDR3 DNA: TGTGCCAGTAGTAGACGGACCGCTAGCTCTGGAAACACCATATATTTT. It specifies CASSRRTASSGNTIYF.